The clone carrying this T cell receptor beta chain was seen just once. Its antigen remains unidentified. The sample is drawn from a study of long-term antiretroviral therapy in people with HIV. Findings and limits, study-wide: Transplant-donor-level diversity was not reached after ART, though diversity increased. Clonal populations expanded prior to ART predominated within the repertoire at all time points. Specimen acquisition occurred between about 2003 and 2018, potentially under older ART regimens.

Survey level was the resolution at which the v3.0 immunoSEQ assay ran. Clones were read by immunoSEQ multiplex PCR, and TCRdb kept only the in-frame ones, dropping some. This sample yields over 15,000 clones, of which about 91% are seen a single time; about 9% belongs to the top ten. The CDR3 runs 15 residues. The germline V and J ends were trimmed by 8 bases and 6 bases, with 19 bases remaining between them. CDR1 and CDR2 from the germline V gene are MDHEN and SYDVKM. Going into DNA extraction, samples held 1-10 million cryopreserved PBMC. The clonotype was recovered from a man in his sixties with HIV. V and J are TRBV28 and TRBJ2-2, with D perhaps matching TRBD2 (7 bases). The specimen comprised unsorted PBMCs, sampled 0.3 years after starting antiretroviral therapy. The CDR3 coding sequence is TGTGCCAGCCTAGAGGGGGGGGGCTTGGCCGGGGAGCTGTTTTTT. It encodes CASLEGGGLAGELFF.